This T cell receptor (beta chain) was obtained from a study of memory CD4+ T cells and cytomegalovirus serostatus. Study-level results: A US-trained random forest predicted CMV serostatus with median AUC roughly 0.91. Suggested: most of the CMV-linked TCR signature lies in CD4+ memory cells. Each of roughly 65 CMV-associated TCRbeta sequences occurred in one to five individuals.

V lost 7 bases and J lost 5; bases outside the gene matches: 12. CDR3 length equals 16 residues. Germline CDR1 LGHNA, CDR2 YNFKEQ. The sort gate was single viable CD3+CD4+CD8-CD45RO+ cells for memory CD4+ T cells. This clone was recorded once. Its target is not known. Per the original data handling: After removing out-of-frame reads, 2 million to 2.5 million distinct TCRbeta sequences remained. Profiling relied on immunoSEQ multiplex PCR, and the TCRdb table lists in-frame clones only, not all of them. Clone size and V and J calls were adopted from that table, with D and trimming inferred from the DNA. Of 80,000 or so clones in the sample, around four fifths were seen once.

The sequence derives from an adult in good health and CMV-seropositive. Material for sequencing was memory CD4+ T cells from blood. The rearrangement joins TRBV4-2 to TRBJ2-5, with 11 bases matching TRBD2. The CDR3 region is CASTLSGRAEGETQYF. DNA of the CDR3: TGTGCCAGCACCCTTAGCGGGAGGGCGGAGGGGGAGACCCAGTACTTC.